These T cell receptor beta chains were read from a single sample in a study of OX40 agonist ivuxolimab in advanced cancers. Repertoires were generated with immunoSEQ multiplex PCR, while TCRdb's copy carries only in-frame clones and drops some. The data hold around 40,000 clones, with roughly 90% observed a single time. The sample in question was CD4+ or CD8+ T cells sorted from blood, obtained in a trial of the OX40 agonist ivuxolimab. These receptors were collected from an adult with an advanced solid tumor such as melanoma, head and neck, liver or kidney cancer. Both conserved end residues are part of each CDR3.

cdr3_aa v_call
CSVLRGWTEAFF TRBV29-1
CASSPPRLVGGDDEQFF TRBV7-9
CSVDPSGAWQFF TRBV29-1
CASKREETQYF TRBV2
CASSMGAGYEQYF TRBV19
CASRPLLVGGPDTQYF TRBV5-4
CASSMRWTGGYTGELFF TRBV19
CASSFTSGGRGYNEQFF TRBV5-1
CAISDRGQSHQPQHF TRBV10-3
CASSSLPSGQGLGNEQFF TRBV5-1
CASSPGISTDTQYF TRBV7-9
CASRDGGAETQYF TRBV5-1
CASSLDRGGGYTF TRBV11-1
CASSWGAGGNTIYF TRBV5-1
CASSFGGVRTDTQYF TRBV5-4
CASSLAQGIQYNEQFF TRBV5-1
CASSLVGTEAFF TRBV5-4
CATSRERAKGQPQHF TRBV15
CASSLDRITEAFF TRBV5-4
CASSTGQGGTGSPLHF TRBV4-2
CASSPRGAETQYF TRBV11-2
CASSLAASGPTDTQYF TRBV5-4
CASSNREGAVRNGYTF TRBV9